This entry lists 5 T cell receptor beta chains sequenced from one sample in a study of blood T cell repertoires in COVID-19. Data came from immunoSEQ multiplex PCR; TCRdb stores just in-frame clones and leaves some out. The sample lists about 240,000 clones; roughly 88% were seen once. The sequencing input was peripheral blood. These receptor sequences come from a man at least 80 years old with acute or convalescent COVID-19.

The chain couples TRBV18 to TRBJ2-7; D is unclear. Per the germline V gene, CDR1 is KGHSH and CDR2 is LQKENI. The CDR3 extends over 15 amino acids. Trimming removed 0 bases at V and 2 bases at J, with 11 bases between. Here the CDR3 reads CASSPPMQATYEQYF. The CDR3 nucleotides read TGTGCCAGCTCACCACCTATGCAGGCCACCTACGAGCAGTACTTC.

V and J are TRBV6-2 or TRBV6-3 and TRBJ2-5, with 8 bases aligning to TRBD1. Germline CDR1 MNHEY, CDR2 SVGEGT. This CDR3 has 15 amino acids. With V trimmed by 6 bases and J by 4 bases, 10 bases remained unmatched. The DNA for the CDR3 is TGTGCCAGCAGCGGCGTGGGACAGGTCCGAGAGACCCAGTACTTC. It encodes CASSGVGQVRETQYF.

As regards this clone: The junction does not match germline at one end; this may be a read error. In nucleotides, the CDR3 is TGTGCTAGCAGCTTTGGGGGCTACAGGACCCAAGAGACCCAGTACTTC. Translation gives CASSFGGYRTQETQYF. This sequence joins TRBV7-7 and TRBJ2-5; tentatively, D is TRBD1 (6 bases). CDR1 is SSHAT, CDR2 FNYEAQ, per germline (reference sequence). This CDR3 contains 16 residues.

The J gene is TRBJ1-5, the V gene TRBV2; TRBD1 is a possible D gene (5 bases). This CDR3 has 16 amino acids. The germline V gene encodes CDR1 SNHLY and CDR2 FYNNEI. Trimming removed 6 bases at V and 7 bases at J, with 22 bases between. The CDR3 region is CASSNRAGGVGQPQHF. The CDR3, as DNA: TGTGCCAGCAGCAATCGAGCGGGGGGAGTCGGGCAGCCCCAGCATTTT.

This rearrangement joins TRBV5-5 to TRBJ1-5; D is unclear. Between the trimmed V and J ends, which lost 4 bases and 6 bases, there was a span of 14 bases. CDR1 and CDR2 (germline): SGHKS, YYEKEE (reference sequence). The CDR3 runs to 14 residues. CDR3 residues: CASSRDGSGQPQHF. CDR3 DNA: TGTGCCAGCAGCCGTGACGGGAGCGGTCAGCCCCAGCATTTT.